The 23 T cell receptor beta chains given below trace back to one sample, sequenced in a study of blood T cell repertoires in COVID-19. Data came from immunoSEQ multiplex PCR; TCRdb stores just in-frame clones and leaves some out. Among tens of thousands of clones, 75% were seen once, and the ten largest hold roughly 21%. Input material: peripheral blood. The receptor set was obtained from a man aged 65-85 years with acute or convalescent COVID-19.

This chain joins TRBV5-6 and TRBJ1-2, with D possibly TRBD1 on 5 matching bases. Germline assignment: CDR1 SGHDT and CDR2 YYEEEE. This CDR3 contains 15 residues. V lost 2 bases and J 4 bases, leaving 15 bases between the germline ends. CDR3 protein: CASSFGTGDFYGYTF. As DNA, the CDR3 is TGTGCCAGCAGCTTTGGGACGGGGGATTTCTATGGCTACACCTTC.

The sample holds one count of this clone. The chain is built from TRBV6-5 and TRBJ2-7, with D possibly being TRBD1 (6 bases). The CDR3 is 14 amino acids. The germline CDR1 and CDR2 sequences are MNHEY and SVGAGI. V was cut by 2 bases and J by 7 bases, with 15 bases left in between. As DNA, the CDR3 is TGTGCCAGCAGTTACAGATCCCCCCAGGGGGAGCAGTACTTC. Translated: CASSYRSPQGEQYF.

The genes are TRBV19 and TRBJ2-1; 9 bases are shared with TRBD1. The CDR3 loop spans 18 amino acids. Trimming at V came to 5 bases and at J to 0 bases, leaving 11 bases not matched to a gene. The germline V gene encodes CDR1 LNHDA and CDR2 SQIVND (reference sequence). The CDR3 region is CASSPGTGFGGSYNEQFF. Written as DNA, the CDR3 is TGTGCCAGTAGTCCCGGGACAGGGTTTGGAGGCTCCTACAATGAGCAGTTCTTC.

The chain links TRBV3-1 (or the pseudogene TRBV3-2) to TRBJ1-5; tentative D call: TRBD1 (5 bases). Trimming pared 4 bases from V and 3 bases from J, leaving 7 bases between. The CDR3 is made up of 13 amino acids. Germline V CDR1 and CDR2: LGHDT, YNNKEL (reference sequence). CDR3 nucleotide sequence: TGTGCCAGCAGCCGACAGTCCAATCAGCCCCAGCATTTT. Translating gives CASSRQSNQPQHF.

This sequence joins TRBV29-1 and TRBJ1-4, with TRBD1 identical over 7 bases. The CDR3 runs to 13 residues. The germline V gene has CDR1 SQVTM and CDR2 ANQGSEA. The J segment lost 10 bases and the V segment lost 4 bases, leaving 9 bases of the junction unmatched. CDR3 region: CSVALTGPRKLFF. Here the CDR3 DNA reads TGCAGCGTTGCCTTGACAGGGCCCCGAAAACTGTTTTTT.

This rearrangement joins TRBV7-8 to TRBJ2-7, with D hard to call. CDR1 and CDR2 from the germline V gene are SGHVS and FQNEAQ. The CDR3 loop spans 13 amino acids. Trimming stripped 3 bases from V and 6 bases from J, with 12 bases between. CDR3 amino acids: CASSLAPSREQYF. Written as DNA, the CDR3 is TGTGCCAGCAGCTTGGCCCCCTCTCGCGAGCAGTACTTC. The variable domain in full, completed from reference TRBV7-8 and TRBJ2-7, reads GAGVSQSPRYKVAKRGQDVALRCDPISGHVSLFWYQQALGQGPEFLTYFQNEAQLDKSGLPSDRFFAERPEGSVSTLKIQRTQQEDSAVYLCASSLAPSREQYFGPGTRLTVT.

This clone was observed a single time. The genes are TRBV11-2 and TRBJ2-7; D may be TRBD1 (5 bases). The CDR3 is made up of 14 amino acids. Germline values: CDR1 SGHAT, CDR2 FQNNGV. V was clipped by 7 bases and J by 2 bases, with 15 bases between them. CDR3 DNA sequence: TGTGCCAGCACCCAGTCCCAGGGCCCCTACGAGCAGTACTTC. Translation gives CASTQSQGPYEQYF.

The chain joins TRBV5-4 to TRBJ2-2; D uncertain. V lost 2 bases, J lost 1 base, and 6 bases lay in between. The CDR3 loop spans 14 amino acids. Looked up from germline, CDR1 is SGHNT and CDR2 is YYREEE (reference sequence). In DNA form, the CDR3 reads TGTGCCAGCAGCTTACCGGGGAACACCGGGGAGCTGTTTTTT. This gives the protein CASSLPGNTGELFF.

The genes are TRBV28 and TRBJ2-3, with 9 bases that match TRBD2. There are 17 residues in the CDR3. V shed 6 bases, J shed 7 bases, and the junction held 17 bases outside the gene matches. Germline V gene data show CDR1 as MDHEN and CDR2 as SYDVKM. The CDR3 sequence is CASSPMALAGVLNTQYF. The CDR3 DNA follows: TGTGCCAGCAGCCCCATGGCGTTAGCGGGGGTGTTAAATACGCAGTATTTT.

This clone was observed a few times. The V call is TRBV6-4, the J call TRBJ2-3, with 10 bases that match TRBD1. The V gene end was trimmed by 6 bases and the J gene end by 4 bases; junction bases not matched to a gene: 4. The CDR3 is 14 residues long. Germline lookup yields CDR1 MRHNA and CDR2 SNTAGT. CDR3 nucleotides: TGTGCCAGCAGCGGGACAGGGGAGGCAGATACGCAGTATTTT. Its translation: CASSGTGEADTQYF.

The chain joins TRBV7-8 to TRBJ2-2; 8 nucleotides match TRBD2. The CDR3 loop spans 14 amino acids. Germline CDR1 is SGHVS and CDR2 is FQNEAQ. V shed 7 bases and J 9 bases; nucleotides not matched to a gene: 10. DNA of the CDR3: TGTGCCAGCACTCGGGGGGGGATTGAAAGGGAGCTGTTTTTT. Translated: CASTRGGIERELFF. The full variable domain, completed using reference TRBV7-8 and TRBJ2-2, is GAGVSQSPRYKVAKRGQDVALRCDPISGHVSLFWYQQALGQGPEFLTYFQNEAQLDKSGLPSDRFFAERPEGSVSTLKIQRTQQEDSAVYLCASTRGGIERELFFGEGSRLTVL.

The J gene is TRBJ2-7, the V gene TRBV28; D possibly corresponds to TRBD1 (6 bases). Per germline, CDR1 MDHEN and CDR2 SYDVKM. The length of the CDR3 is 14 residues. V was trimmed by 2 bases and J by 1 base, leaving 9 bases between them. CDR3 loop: CASSLLDRSYEQYF. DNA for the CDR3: TGTGCCAGCAGTTTACTCGACAGGTCCTACGAGCAGTACTTC.

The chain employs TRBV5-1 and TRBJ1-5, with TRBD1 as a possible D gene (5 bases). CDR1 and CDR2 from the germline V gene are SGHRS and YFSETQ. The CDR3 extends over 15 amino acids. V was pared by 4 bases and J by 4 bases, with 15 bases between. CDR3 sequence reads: CASSIVGGENQPQHF. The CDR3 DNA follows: TGCGCCAGCAGCATTGTGGGGGGAGAGAATCAGCCCCAGCATTTT. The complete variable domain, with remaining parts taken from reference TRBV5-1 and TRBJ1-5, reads KAGVTQTPRYLIKTRGQQVTLSCSPISGHRSVSWYQQTPGQGLQFLFEYFSETQRNKGNFPGRFSGRQFSNSRSEMNVSTLELGDSALYLCASSIVGGENQPQHFGDGTRLSIL.

CDR3 sequence reads: CASSLAGTSGLSGYTF. In DNA, the CDR3 is TGTGCCAGCAGTTTAGCAGGGACAAGTGGCCTCTCTGGCTACACCTTC. The chain combines TRBV28 with TRBJ1-2; D may be TRBD1 (6 bases). Between the trimmed V and J ends, which lost 2 bases and 7 bases, there was a span of 20 bases. The germline gives CDR1 MDHEN, CDR2 SYDVKM. The CDR3 has 16 amino acids.

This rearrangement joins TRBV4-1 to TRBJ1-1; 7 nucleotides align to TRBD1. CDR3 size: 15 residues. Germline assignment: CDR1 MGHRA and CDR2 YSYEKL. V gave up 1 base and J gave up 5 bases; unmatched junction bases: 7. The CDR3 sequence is CASSQGRQGDTEAFF. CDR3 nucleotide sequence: TGCGCCAGCAGCCAAGGGCGGCAGGGGGATACTGAAGCTTTCTTT.

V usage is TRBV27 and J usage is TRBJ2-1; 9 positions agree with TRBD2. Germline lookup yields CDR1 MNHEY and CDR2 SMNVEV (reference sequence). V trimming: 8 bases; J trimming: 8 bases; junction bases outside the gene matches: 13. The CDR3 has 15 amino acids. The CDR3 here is CASGISGRWADEQFF. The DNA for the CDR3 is TGTGCCAGCGGGATTAGCGGGAGATGGGCGGATGAGCAGTTCTTC.

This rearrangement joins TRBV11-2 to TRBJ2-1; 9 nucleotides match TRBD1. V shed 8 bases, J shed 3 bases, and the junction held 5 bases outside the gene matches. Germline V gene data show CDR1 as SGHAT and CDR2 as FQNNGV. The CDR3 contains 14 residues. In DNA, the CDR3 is TGTGCCAGCCAACCGGGACAGGGCTACAATGAGCAGTTCTTC. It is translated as CASQPGQGYNEQFF. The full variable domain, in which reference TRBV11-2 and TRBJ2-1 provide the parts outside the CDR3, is EAGVAQSPRYKIIEKRQSVAFWCNPISGHATLYWYQQILGQGPKLLIQFQNNGVVDDSQLPKDRFSAERLKGVDSTLKIQPAKLEDSAVYLCASQPGQGYNEQFFGPGTRLTVL.

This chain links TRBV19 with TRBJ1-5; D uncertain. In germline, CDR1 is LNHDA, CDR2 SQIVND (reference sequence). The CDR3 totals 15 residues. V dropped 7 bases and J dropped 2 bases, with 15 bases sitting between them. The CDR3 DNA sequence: TGTGCCAGTAAAGTTTCGGGGTTGGGCAATCAGCCCCAGCATTTT. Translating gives CASKVSGLGNQPQHF.

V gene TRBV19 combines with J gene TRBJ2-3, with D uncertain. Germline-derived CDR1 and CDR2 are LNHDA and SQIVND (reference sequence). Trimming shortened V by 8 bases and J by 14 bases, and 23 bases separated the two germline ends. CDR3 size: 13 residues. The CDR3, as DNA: TGTGCCAGTTCGCCTGTCAACAGCCCCCTGTTGTATTTT. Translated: CASSPVNSPLLYF.

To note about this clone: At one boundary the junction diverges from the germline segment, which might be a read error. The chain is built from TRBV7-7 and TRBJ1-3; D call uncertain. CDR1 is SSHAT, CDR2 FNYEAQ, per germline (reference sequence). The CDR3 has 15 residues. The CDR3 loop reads CASSLNLYSGNTIYF. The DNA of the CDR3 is TGTGCTAGCAGCTTAAACCTCTACTCTGGAAACACCATATATTTT.

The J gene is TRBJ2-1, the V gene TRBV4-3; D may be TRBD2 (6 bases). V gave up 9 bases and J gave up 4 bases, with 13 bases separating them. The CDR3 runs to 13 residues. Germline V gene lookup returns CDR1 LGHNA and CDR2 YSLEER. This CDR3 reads CASKVGTYNEQFF. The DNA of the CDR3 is TGCGCCAGTAAAGTGGGGACTTACAATGAGCAGTTCTTC.

The CDR3 protein is CASSPGQGRVEAFF. CDR3 sequence (DNA): TGTGCCAGCAGTCCGGGACAGGGCCGCGTTGAAGCTTTCTTT. This chain connects TRBV6-2 or TRBV6-3 to TRBJ1-1, with 9 bases fitting TRBD1. Germline loops: CDR1 MNHEY, CDR2 SVGEGT. Trimming took 5 bases from V and 7 from J; bases not matched to a gene: 8. The CDR3 has 14 residues.

In DNA, the CDR3 is TGTGCCAGCAGCGTAGCGCACCGGGATACGCAGTATTTT. It is translated as CASSVAHRDTQYF. The gene calls are TRBV9 and TRBJ2-3; D call uncertain. V shed 0 bases and J shed 6 bases, with 8 bases lying between them. The CDR3 totals 13 residues. In germline, CDR1 is SGDLS, CDR2 YYNGEE.